The 24 T cell receptor beta chains presented below share a single source sample, sequenced in a study of T cells in Graves' hyperthyroidism and ophthalmopathy. Authors of the study amplified TCR beta CDR3 regions from RNA transcripts. First-round RT-PCR of the TCR CDR3 relied on the HTBI primer set. TCRdb fed the multiplex PCR reads into MiXCR, producing one record per CDR3 protein. This table has some 420,000 distinct CDR3 sequences, around 13% appearing once. The sequencing sample was made of blood. The receptors were gathered from a woman aged 18-29 years with Graves' hyperthyroidism.

This clonotype was seen many times. This chain joins TRBV27 and TRBJ2-5; TRBD1 matches 9 bases. V lost 1 base and J lost 3; bases outside the gene matches: 3. The length of the CDR3 is 15 residues. Germline V gives CDR1 MNHEY, CDR2 SMNVEV (reference sequence). Written as DNA, the CDR3 is TGTGCCAGCAGTTTATGGGGACAGGGAAAAGAGACCCAGTACTTC. Translation: CASSLWGQGKETQYF.

The table lists this clonotype with many counts. The chain recombines TRBV20-1 with TRBJ2-7; maybe TRBD2 (5 bases). Trimming removed 6 bases from V and 0 bases from J, with 15 bases in between. This CDR3 has 14 amino acids. Germline V gives CDR1 DFQATT, CDR2 SNEGSKA (reference sequence). DNA for the CDR3: TGCAGTGCCACCCAAACAACTAGCTCCTACGAGCAGTACTTC. Encoded protein: CSATQTTSSYEQYF.

This clonotype appeared many times. The chain combines TRBV28 with TRBJ1-6, with 11 nucleotides matching TRBD1. This CDR3 has 16 residues. Germline CDR1 is MDHEN and CDR2 is SYDVKM. The junction had 10 bases not matched to a gene; V was cut back by 6 bases and J by 9 bases. CDR3: CASSPEEGQGGSPLHF. In nucleotides, the CDR3 is TGTGCCAGCAGCCCCGAAGAGGGACAGGGGGGTTCACCCCTCCACTTT.

This clonotype was recorded at least ten times. The genes are TRBV6-2 or TRBV6-3 and TRBJ2-1, with D perhaps TRBD2 (7 bases). The CDR3 spans 15 residues. V lost 7 bases and J lost 1, with 14 bases in between. CDR1 is MNHEY and CDR2 is SVGEGT in the germline V gene. The CDR3 spells CASTEGGASYNEQFF. For the CDR3, the DNA is TGTGCCAGCACCGAGGGGGGGGCGTCCTACAATGAGCAGTTCTTC.

This clonotype appeared many times. The V gene is TRBV7-9, the J gene TRBJ2-5; possible D gene TRBD1, 5 bases. The CDR3 runs to 15 residues. V gave up 1 base and J gave up 1 base, with 10 bases separating them. Germline CDR1 SEHNR, CDR2 FQNEAQ (reference sequence). Written as DNA, the CDR3 is TGTGCCAGCAGCTTAGTCCTTGGGGCCCAAGAGACCCAGTACTTC. Protein: CASSLVLGAQETQYF.

This clonotype was seen ten or more times. V usage is TRBV28 and J usage is TRBJ2-7, with D perhaps matching TRBD1 (7 bases). The V gene's germline CDR1 is MDHEN and CDR2 SYDVKM. Trimming stripped 7 bases from V and 1 base from J, with 17 bases between. The CDR3 length is 15 residues. CDR3 in amino acids: CASTPWRGQSYEQYF. The CDR3 DNA is TGTGCCAGCACCCCGTGGAGGGGGCAGTCCTACGAGCAGTACTTC.

The rearrangement joins TRBV27 to TRBJ1-2; TRBD1 might be the D (6 bases). CDR1 is MNHEY, CDR2 SMNVEV, per germline (reference sequence). V lost 3 bases and J 8 bases, leaving 19 bases between the germline ends. This CDR3 region has 15 residues. CDR3 coding DNA: TGTGCCAGCAGTTTCTCCCGCGGGGGCGTGGGGGGCTACACCTTC. Protein sequence: CASSFSRGGVGGYTF.

The CDR3 loop is CASSIYVQGYNEQFF. DNA for the CDR3: TGTGCCAGTAGTATTTATGTACAGGGGTACAATGAGCAGTTCTTC. The chain has TRBV19 and TRBJ2-1; 7 nucleotides align to TRBD1. J lost 4 bases, V lost 3 bases, and 6 bases had no gene match. The germline CDR1 and CDR2 sequences are LNHDA and SQIVND (reference sequence). CDR3 length equals 15 residues.

V gene TRBV6-1 combines with J gene TRBJ2-1; a weak D match, TRBD2 (7 bases). The V gene's germline CDR1 is MNHNS and CDR2 SASEGT. Deletions cut 7 bases from V and 8 bases from J, with 15 bases between. The CDR3 sequence is 13 residues long. This chain's CDR3 is CASMGGRQDEQFF. CDR3 DNA sequence: TGTGCCAGCATGGGGGGGCGCCAAGATGAGCAGTTCTTC.

This clonotype was found many times. The V call is TRBV5-1, the J call TRBJ2-1; unclear D gene. V gave up 0 bases and J gave up 4 bases, with 14 bases separating them. From germline, CDR1 is SGHRS and CDR2 YFSETQ. The CDR3 runs 16 residues. CDR3 in amino acids: CASSLGGGEAYNEQFF. CDR3 nucleotides: TGCGCCAGCAGCTTGGGCGGCGGAGAAGCTTACAATGAGCAGTTCTTC.

This clonotype was counted between two and nine times. The rearrangement links TRBV5-1 to TRBJ2-1; the D gene is possibly TRBD1 (6 bases). CDR3 length: 14 residues. Germline V gene sequence: CDR1 SGHRS, CDR2 YFSETQ. Between the trimmed V and J ends, which lost 0 bases and 7 bases, there was a span of 11 bases. The CDR3 here is CASSLASRGNEQFF. CDR3 in DNA: TGCGCCAGCAGCTTGGCCAGTAGGGGGAATGAGCAGTTCTTC.

Many counts were recorded for this clonotype. V usage is TRBV6-1 and J usage is TRBJ2-7; D may be TRBD1 (6 bases). V was clipped by 6 bases and J by 1 base, with 16 bases between them. The CDR3 loop spans 15 amino acids. Germline CDR1 MNHNS, CDR2 SASEGT. This CDR3 reads CASRRTALLSYEQYF. The CDR3 bases are TGTGCCAGCAGGCGGACAGCCCTATTATCCTACGAGCAGTACTTC.

This clonotype was observed at least ten times. The rearrangement joins TRBV6-2 or TRBV6-3 to TRBJ2-7; no clear D. Per germline, CDR1 MNHEY and CDR2 SVGEGT. The V and J ends lost 6 bases and 5 bases respectively, with 8 bases between them. This CDR3 region has 11 residues. CDR3 coding DNA: TGTGCCAGCAGCCCCGAACACGAGCAGTACTTC. Protein product: CASSPEHEQYF.

This clonotype has at least ten counts. V usage is TRBV27 and J usage is TRBJ2-7, with 10 bases lining up with TRBD2. This CDR3 is 14 amino acids long. J was trimmed by 1 base and V by 6 bases; bases with no gene match: 3. CDR1 is MNHEY, CDR2 SMNVEV, per germline (reference sequence). For the CDR3, the DNA is TGTGCCAGCAGGGAACTAGCGGGATCCTACGAGCAGTACTTC. Its translation is CASRELAGSYEQYF.

In regard to this clonotype: A much larger clonotype is one base distant, so this may be a read error. The CDR3 end shows no conserved phenylalanine or tryptophan, and so a read error is likely. The CDR3 region is CAGGQPALEQTEAFL. For the CDR3, the DNA is TGTGCCGGAGGACAGCCCGCACTCGAGCAGACTGAAGCTTTCCTT. This chain links TRBV28 with TRBJ1-1; perhaps TRBD1 as D (6 bases). Between the trimmed V and J ends, which lost 11 bases and 5 bases, there was a span of 24 bases. Per germline, CDR1 MDHEN and CDR2 SYDVKM. The CDR3 loop spans 15 amino acids.

This clonotype has at least ten counts. The V gene is TRBV28, the J gene TRBJ2-5; TRBD1 matches at 8 bases. Germline CDR1 is MDHEN and CDR2 is SYDVKM. V lost 10 bases and J lost 4; bases outside the gene matches: 8. The CDR3 totals 13 residues. The CDR3 region is CAIQRQGRETQYF. In DNA form, the CDR3 reads TGTGCCATCCAACGACAGGGGCGAGAGACCCAGTACTTC.

This clonotype showed up many times. This rearrangement joins TRBV6-1 to TRBJ2-3, with 10 bases that match TRBD2. The CDR3 spans 15 residues. Germline values: CDR1 MNHNS, CDR2 SASEGT. The junction had 5 bases not matched to a gene; V was cut back by 4 bases and J by 4 bases. The CDR3 DNA reads TGTGCCAGCAGTGCACATACTAGCGGGGCAGATACGCAGTATTTT. This translates into CASSAHTSGADTQYF.

In the case of this clonotype: A clone one base away is much larger, so this may be a read error. The chain is built from TRBV5-6 and TRBJ2-5, with D possibly being TRBD2 (5 bases). V gave up 3 bases and J gave up 4 bases, with 16 bases separating them. This CDR3 is built from 15 residues. Germline V gene data show CDR1 as SGHDT and CDR2 as YYEEEE. The CDR3 here is CASSSRGWRRETQYF. CDR3 sequence (DNA): TGTGCCAGCAGCTCCCGGGGTTGGAGAAGAGAGACCCAGTACTTC.

This clonotype has ten or more counts. The V and J genes are TRBV6-6 and TRBJ1-2; the D gene is possibly TRBD1 (6 bases). The CDR3 spans 15 residues. The germline gives CDR1 MNHNY, CDR2 SVGAGI (reference sequence). The V gene lost 0 bases and the J gene lost 8 bases, with 16 bases spanning the gap. The CDR3 coding sequence is TGTGCCAGCAGTTACTCGAGCCAGGGGTCTTGGGGCTACACCTTC. Translated: CASSYSSQGSWGYTF.

With respect to this clonotype: The conserved phenylalanine or tryptophan normally closing the CDR3 is absent here, so this likely arose from a read error. The rearrangement joins TRBV15 to TRBJ1-1, with D uncertain. The CDR3 is 14 residues long. Germline V gene lookup returns CDR1 LNHNV and CDR2 YYDKDF (reference sequence). The CDR3 sequence is CVTSREGPGDEAFL. The CDR3 bases are TGTGTCACCAGCAGAGAGGGCCCAGGAGACGAAGCTTTCCTT.

The sample holds many counts of this clonotype. The chain is built from TRBV19 and TRBJ1-1, with D possibly TRBD1 on 5 matching bases. Per germline, CDR1 LNHDA and CDR2 SQIVND (reference sequence). This CDR3 region has 15 residues. V lost 3 bases, J lost 1 base, and 12 bases lay in between. CDR3 nucleotides: TGTGCCAGTAGTATTTACCAGGGACCGAACACTGAAGCTTTCTTT. Its protein product is CASSIYQGPNTEAFF.

In this sample, this clonotype turned up a few times. CDR3 region: CASSQDGTSGYEQYF. The CDR3 bases are TGTGCCAGCAGCCAAGATGGGACTAGCGGCTACGAGCAGTACTTC. The rearrangement links TRBV4-2 to TRBJ2-7; 11 positions match TRBD2. Germline CDR1 and CDR2: LGHNA and YNFKEQ. The CDR3 is made up of 15 amino acids. J gave up 3 bases and V 0 bases, and 1 base lay outside the gene matches.

This clonotype has only a few counts. The chain employs TRBV19 and TRBJ2-1; D is possibly TRBD2 (6 bases). The germline V gene encodes CDR1 LNHDA and CDR2 SQIVND (reference sequence). The CDR3 consists of 16 residues. V was pared by 1 base and J by 8 bases, with 18 bases between. CDR3 nucleotide sequence: TGTGCCAGTAGTATAGGAGGACTAAGGTTTAGGGATGAGCAGTTCTTC. It codes for CASSIGGLRFRDEQFF.

This chain uses TRBV7-2 with TRBJ2-1, with 7 bases fitting TRBD2. Germline assignment: CDR1 SGHTA and CDR2 FQGNSA. Unmatched junction bases numbered 10, after V lost 6 bases and J lost 5 bases. This CDR3 has 15 amino acids. CDR3 in amino acids: CASSALATANNEQFF. The CDR3 DNA sequence: TGTGCCAGCAGTGCACTAGCGACAGCCAACAATGAGCAGTTCTTC.